The next 29 T cell receptor beta chains were all read from a single sample in a study of T cells in Graves' hyperthyroidism and ophthalmopathy. It was RNA transcripts that yielded the amplified TCR beta CDR3 regions. The primer set for the first-round RT-PCR of the TCR CDR3 was HTBI. TCRdb reprocessed the multiplex PCR reads with MiXCR, giving one entry per CDR3 protein. The profile shows hundreds of thousands of distinct CDR3 sequences, around 15% of them singletons. The sample was blood. Receptors were obtained from a woman aged 18-29 years with Graves' hyperthyroidism.

This clonotype was counted at least ten times. The gene calls are TRBV6-2 or TRBV6-3 and TRBJ2-7; D remains ambiguous. Looked up from germline, CDR1 is MNHEY and CDR2 is SVGEGT. The CDR3 is made up of 14 amino acids. Trimming stripped 2 bases from V and 6 bases from J, with 14 bases between. This CDR3 reads CASSYPPALVEQYF. The CDR3 DNA is TGTGCCAGCAGTTACCCCCCGGCGCTCGTCGAGCAGTACTTC.

In this sample, this clonotype turned up many times. The genes are TRBV20-1 and TRBJ1-5, with 9 bases identical to TRBD1. The CDR3 has 18 amino acids. CDR1 and CDR2 (germline): DFQATT, SNEGSKA (reference sequence). The junction had 20 bases not matched to a gene; V was cut back by 8 bases and J by 3 bases. This chain's CDR3 is CSLLGPYGTGLINQPQHF. CDR3 in DNA: TGCAGTCTCCTTGGGCCTTACGGGACAGGGCTTATCAATCAGCCCCAGCATTTT.

J is TRBJ2-5 and V is TRBV2, with a possible D match to TRBD2 (6 bases). Trimming shortened V by 6 bases and J by 4 bases, and 12 bases separated the two germline ends. The germline V gene encodes CDR1 SNHLY and CDR2 FYNNEI. This CDR3 region has 13 residues. As DNA, the CDR3 is TGTGCCAGCAGCTATAAGCGGGTAGAGACCCAGTACTTC. Translation: CASSYKRVETQYF.

The chain uses TRBV6-5 and TRBJ1-5; D remains unclear. The CDR3 has 15 residues. V was clipped by 0 bases and J by 3 bases, with 9 bases between them. Germline V gene lookup returns CDR1 MNHEY and CDR2 SVGAGI. CDR3 DNA: TGTGCCAGCAGTTACTCGAGGGCAGACAATCAGCCCCAGCATTTT. It encodes CASSYSRADNQPQHF.

In the case of this clonotype: This clone may be a read error of a much larger clone one base away. The chain uses TRBV13 and TRBJ2-5; D is unclear. Germline V gives CDR1 PRHDT, CDR2 FYEKMQ (reference sequence). The CDR3 is made up of 17 amino acids. CDR3 DNA sequence: TGTGCCTGCAGCTTAGGGTTACGCGCTCGGATTCAAGAGACCCAGTACTTC. Amino acid sequence: CACSLGLRARIQETQYF.

This clonotype was counted many times. The chain recombines TRBV2 with TRBJ1-5; 8 bases line up with TRBD1. CDR1 and CDR2 from the germline V gene are SNHLY and FYNNEI. Trimming took 6 bases from V and 7 from J; bases not matched to a gene: 8. The CDR3 runs to 14 residues. CDR3 protein: CASRVQGAGQPQHF. Here the CDR3 DNA reads TGTGCCAGCAGGGTTCAGGGGGCCGGGCAGCCCCAGCATTTT.

The V and J genes are TRBV6-1 and TRBJ2-1, with TRBD2 matching 8 bases. The CDR3 has 13 amino acids. With 5 bases clipped from V and 15 bases from J, the junction kept 12 bases outside the gene matches. The germline V gene has CDR1 MNHNS and CDR2 SASEGT. The CDR3 region is CASSQPGLVRLFF. DNA of the CDR3: TGTGCCAGCAGTCAGCCGGGACTAGTTCGTCTGTTCTTC.

This clonotype was found a few times. The CDR3 DNA follows: TGTGCCAGCTCACCATGGGCGACTGGATCGGGAGAGACCCAGTACTTC. Encoded protein: CASSPWATGSGETQYF. The chain joins TRBV18 to TRBJ2-5; the D is unclear. The CDR3 covers 16 residues. V shed 2 bases and J shed 4 bases, with 17 bases lying between them. The germline V gene encodes CDR1 KGHSH and CDR2 LQKENI.

The rearrangement joins TRBV7-2 to TRBJ1-2, with D maybe TRBD1 (5 bases). There are 15 residues in the CDR3. V lost 5 bases to trimming and J lost 6 bases, with 19 bases between them. Germline values: CDR1 SGHTA, CDR2 FQGNSA. The CDR3 DNA sequence: TGTGCCAGCAGCCTGTCGACCGGGACGACCGATGGCTACACCTTC. This sequence encodes CASSLSTGTTDGYTF.

This clonotype was seen many times. The chain combines TRBV30 with TRBJ2-1, with D perhaps TRBD2 (5 bases). The germline V and J ends were trimmed by 6 bases and 0 bases, with 12 bases remaining between them. CDR3 length equals 14 residues. Germline-derived CDR1 and CDR2 are GTSNPN and SVGIG (reference sequence). CDR3 DNA sequence: TGTGCCTGCCAAGGTGCGGGCTCCTACAATGAGCAGTTCTTC. Encoded protein: CACQGAGSYNEQFF. Using reference TRBV30 and TRBJ2-1 for the parts outside the CDR3, the full variable domain is SQTIHQWPATLVQPVGSPLSLECTVEGTSNPNLYWYRQAAGRGLQLLFYSVGIGQISSEVPQNLSASRPQDRQFILSSKKLLLSDSGFYLCACQGAGSYNEQFFGPGTRLTVL.

The chain links TRBV27 to TRBJ2-7, with 8 bases lining up with TRBD2. CDR3 length equals 14 residues. Germline loops: CDR1 MNHEY, CDR2 SMNVEV (reference sequence). The V and J ends lost 5 bases and 7 bases, in that order; junction bases with no gene match: 10. CDR3 residues: CASSSGSAPREQYF. For the CDR3, the DNA is TGTGCCAGCAGTAGCGGGAGTGCTCCGCGAGAGCAGTACTTC.

V is TRBV9 and J is TRBJ2-7, with D possibly being TRBD1 (5 bases). This CDR3 spans 15 amino acids. Trimming shortened V by 0 bases and J by 1 base, and 11 bases separated the two germline ends. CDR1 and CDR2 from the germline V gene are SGDLS and YYNGEE. CDR3 residues: CASSVGPGPSYEQYF. CDR3 nucleotides: TGTGCCAGCAGCGTAGGCCCAGGGCCGTCCTACGAGCAGTACTTC.

The J gene is TRBJ2-7, the V gene TRBV20-1, with TRBD2 matching 11 bases. The CDR3 length is 13 residues. With V trimmed by 6 bases and J by 8 bases, 9 bases remained unmatched. Germline-derived CDR1 and CDR2 are DFQATT and SNEGSKA (reference sequence). The CDR3: CSAPAGLADKQYF. Written as DNA, the CDR3 is TGCAGTGCCCCAGCGGGACTAGCGGATAAGCAGTACTTC.

This chain links TRBV12-3 or TRBV12-4 with TRBJ1-1, with no clear D. The CDR3 is 13 residues long. Trimming removed 8 bases from V and 4 bases from J, with 14 bases in between. CDR3 amino acids: CASGRDSGTEAFF. As DNA, the CDR3 is TGTGCCAGCGGCCGTGACTCGGGCACTGAAGCTTTCTTT.

In its sample, this clonotype was seen many times. V gene TRBV18 combines with J gene TRBJ1-1, with a possible D match to TRBD1 (5 bases). The CDR3 sequence is 13 residues long. From germline, CDR1 is KGHSH and CDR2 LQKENI. V lost 4 bases and J 3 bases, leaving 9 bases between the germline ends. CDR3 sequence reads: CASSQDTDTEAFF. Written as DNA, the CDR3 is TGTGCCAGCTCACAGGACACGGACACTGAAGCTTTCTTT.

Many counts were recorded for this clonotype. V gene TRBV4-1 combines with J gene TRBJ2-1, with 9 bases that match TRBD2. After removal of 0 bases from V and 3 bases from J, the junction contained 6 bases not matched to a gene. In germline, CDR1 is MGHRA, CDR2 YSYEKL. This CDR3 region has 17 residues. The CDR3 loop reads CASSQERGLADYNEQFF. CDR3 nucleotides: TGCGCCAGCAGCCAAGAGAGGGGACTAGCCGACTACAATGAGCAGTTCTTC.

This clonotype was seen a few times. This chain joins TRBV6-5 and TRBJ2-2; D call uncertain. The CDR3 has 15 residues. Between the trimmed V and J ends, which lost 0 bases and 6 bases, there was a span of 11 bases. CDR1 is MNHEY, CDR2 SVGAGI, per germline. CDR3 DNA: TGTGCCAGCAGTTACTCTTGGCCGGGCCCCGGGGAGCTGTTTTTT. It translates to CASSYSWPGPGELFF.

In this sample, this clonotype turned up a few times. V is TRBV29-1 and J is TRBJ1-2, with a possible D match to TRBD1 (5 bases). The V end was cut by 1 base, the J end by 8 bases, with 11 bases between. Germline V lookup: CDR1 SQVTM, CDR2 ANQGSEA. The CDR3 has 12 amino acids. The CDR3 DNA follows: TGCAGCGTTGAAGCCGGGGGTATGGGCTACACCTTC. Amino acids: CSVEAGGMGYTF.

This clonotype was seen at least ten times. The chain combines TRBV6-2 or TRBV6-3 with TRBJ2-7; the D gene is possibly TRBD2 (6 bases). In germline, CDR1 is MNHEY, CDR2 SVGEGT. Trimming stripped 5 bases from V and 6 bases from J, with 20 bases between. CDR3 length: 15 residues. This CDR3 is CASSLGGGPLLEQYF. The CDR3 region has the DNA TGTGCCAGCAGTCTGGGTGGAGGGCCACTTCTCGAGCAGTACTTC.

This clonotype was picked up a small number of times. This chain uses TRBV20-1 with TRBJ1-2; TRBD1 is a possible D gene (5 bases). V was pared by 6 bases and J by 8 bases, with 16 bases between. Germline loops: CDR1 DFQATT, CDR2 SNEGSKA (reference sequence). This CDR3 is 12 amino acids long. The DNA of the CDR3 is TGCAGTGCCCATATTAGGGGTAAGGGCTACACCTTC. As protein: CSAHIRGKGYTF.

This clonotype was seen only a few times. V usage is TRBV6-1 and J usage is TRBJ1-1, with no clear D. In germline, CDR1 is MNHNS, CDR2 SASEGT. The CDR3 totals 11 residues. The CDR3, as DNA: TGTGGTTCGACCCACAACACTGAAGCTTTCTTT. Translation: CGSTHNTEAFF.

The CDR3 loop is CASSPTPSPGYTF. CDR3 bases: TGTGCCAGTAGTCCGACACCCAGTCCGGGCTACACCTTC. The rearrangement links TRBV19 to TRBJ1-2; D not certain. Germline assignment: CDR1 LNHDA and CDR2 SQIVND (reference sequence). The V gene lost 5 bases and the J gene lost 8 bases, with 15 bases spanning the gap. The CDR3 covers 13 residues. Looking up the rest from reference TRBV19 and TRBJ1-2 gives the full variable domain: DGGITQSPKYLFRKEGQNVTLSCEQNLNHDAMYWYRQDPGQGLRLIYYSQIVNDFQKGDIAEGYSVSREKKESFPLTVTSAQKNPTAFYLCASSPTPSPGYTFGSGTRLTVV.

This clonotype was recorded a few times. The V and J genes are TRBV19 and TRBJ2-6; TRBD1 aligns across 8 bases. Looked up from germline, CDR1 is LNHDA and CDR2 is SQIVND (reference sequence). The CDR3 consists of 17 residues. The junction had 9 bases not matched to a gene; V was cut back by 5 bases and J by 3 bases. CDR3 in amino acids: CASSPAGGGGGANVLTF. The CDR3 region has the DNA TGTGCCAGTAGTCCCGCAGGGGGCGGCGGTGGGGCCAACGTCCTGACTTTC.

This clonotype was recorded at least ten times. The chain is built from TRBV9 and TRBJ2-7, with D possibly being TRBD2 (5 bases). Trimming shortened V by 0 bases and J by 6 bases, and 10 bases separated the two germline ends. The CDR3 loop spans 13 amino acids. Germline-derived CDR1 and CDR2 are SGDLS and YYNGEE. Here the CDR3 DNA reads TGTGCCAGCAGCGTAGACCTCCGGGGCGAGCAGTACTTC. This encodes CASSVDLRGEQYF.

This clonotype was found many times. The V call is TRBV28, the J call TRBJ2-7; 10 positions match TRBD1. The trim removed 7 bases at V and 4 bases at J, leaving 10 bases unmatched. Germline values: CDR1 MDHEN, CDR2 SYDVKM. This CDR3 has 15 residues. The CDR3 coding sequence is TGTGCCAGCACTCCCCCGGGACAGGGGACGTACGAGCAGTACTTC. Translating it yields CASTPPGQGTYEQYF.

This clonotype appeared a few times. V gene TRBV18 combines with J gene TRBJ2-1; 12 bases line up with TRBD2. The CDR3 has 15 residues. V dropped 3 bases and J dropped 7; count of bases not matched to a gene: 4. CDR1 KGHSH and CDR2 LQKENI come from the germline V gene. In DNA, the CDR3 is TGTGCCAGCTCACCTCTAGCGGGAGGGAGGAATGAGCAGTTCTTC. Translation gives CASSPLAGGRNEQFF.

The V and J genes are TRBV20-1 and TRBJ1-6; a possible D gene is TRBD1 (5 bases). Trimming left V 4 bases short and J 14 bases short, with 18 bases between. This CDR3 has 13 amino acids. Germline V gene sequence: CDR1 DFQATT, CDR2 SNEGSKA (reference sequence). CDR3: CSANRGPVGALHF. CDR3 DNA sequence: TGCAGTGCTAACCGGGGCCCGGTTGGGGCCCTCCACTTT.

The genes are TRBV28 and TRBJ2-6; D tentatively reads TRBD1 or TRBD2 (5 bases each). The CDR3 covers 15 residues. The germline V gene encodes CDR1 MDHEN and CDR2 SYDVKM. V lost 5 bases, J lost 4 bases, and 12 bases lay in between. CDR3 DNA sequence: TGTGCCAGCAGTATAAGTGGGACCGGGGCCAACGTCCTGACTTTC. This codes for CASSISGTGANVLTF.

This clonotype was picked up many times. The chain recombines TRBV6-1 with TRBJ2-3, with D unclear. This CDR3 has 15 residues. V lost 1 base and J lost 4, with 12 bases in between. CDR1 is MNHNS, CDR2 SASEGT, per germline. This chain's CDR3 is CASSEESEASDTQYF. The CDR3, as DNA: TGTGCCAGCAGTGAAGAGTCAGAAGCATCAGATACGCAGTATTTT.